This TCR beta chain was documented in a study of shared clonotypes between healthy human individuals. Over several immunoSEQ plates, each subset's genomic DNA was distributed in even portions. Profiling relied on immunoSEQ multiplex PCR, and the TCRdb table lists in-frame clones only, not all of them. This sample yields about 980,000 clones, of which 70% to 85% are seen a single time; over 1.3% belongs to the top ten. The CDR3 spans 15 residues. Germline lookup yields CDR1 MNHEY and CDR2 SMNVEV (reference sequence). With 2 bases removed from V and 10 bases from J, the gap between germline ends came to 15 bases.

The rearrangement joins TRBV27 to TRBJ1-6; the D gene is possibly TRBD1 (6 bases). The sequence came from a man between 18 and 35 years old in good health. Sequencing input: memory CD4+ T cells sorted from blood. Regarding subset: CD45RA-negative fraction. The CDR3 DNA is TGTGCCAGCAGTTTAGGGCCAGGGGTATACTCACCCCTCCACTTT. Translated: CASSLGPGVYSPLHF.